This TCR beta chain originates from a study of blood T cell repertoires in COVID-19. Germline V gives CDR1 SGHAT, CDR2 FQNNGV. Trimming pared 5 bases from V and 2 bases from J, leaving 11 bases between. The CDR3 loop spans 14 amino acids. Per the study methods: By means of reference gene primer amplification, nucleated cell counts were estimated. The table came from immunoSEQ multiplex PCR; TCRdb's copy has only in-frame clones and leaves some out. D and trimming come from the DNA, and the V and J calls and clone size come from that table. The sample yields 45,000 to 65,000 clones, roughly 84% seen once.

The clonotype was recovered from a woman aged 80 or over with acute or convalescent COVID-19. The V gene is TRBV11-2, the J gene TRBJ2-3; no reliable D call. Sequenced: peripheral blood. In DNA, the CDR3 is TGTGCCAGCAGCGGAGTTCTTTTCACAGATACGCAGTATTTT. Translation: CASSGVLFTDTQYF.